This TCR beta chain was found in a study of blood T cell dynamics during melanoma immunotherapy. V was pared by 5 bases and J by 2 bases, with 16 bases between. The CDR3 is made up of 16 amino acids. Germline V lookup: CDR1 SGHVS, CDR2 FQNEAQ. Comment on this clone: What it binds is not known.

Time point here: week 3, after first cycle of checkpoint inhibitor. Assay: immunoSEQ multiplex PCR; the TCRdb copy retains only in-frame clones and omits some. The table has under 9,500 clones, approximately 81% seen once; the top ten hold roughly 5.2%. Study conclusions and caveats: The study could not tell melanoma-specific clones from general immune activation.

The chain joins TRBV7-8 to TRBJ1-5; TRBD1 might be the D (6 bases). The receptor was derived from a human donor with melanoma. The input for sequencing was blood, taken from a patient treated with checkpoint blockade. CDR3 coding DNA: TGTGCCAGCAGCGCCTTACAGGGTACCGGCAATCAGCCCCAGCATTTT. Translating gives CASSALQGTGNQPQHF. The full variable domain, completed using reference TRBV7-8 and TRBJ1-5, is GAGVSQSPRYKVAKRGQDVALRCDPISGHVSLFWYQQALGQGPEFLTYFQNEAQLDKSGLPSDRFFAERPEGSVSTLKIQRTQQEDSAVYLCASSALQGTGNQPQHFGDGTRLSIL.